These 23 T cell receptor beta chains originate from one sample sequenced in a study of blood T cell repertoires in COVID-19. TCRdb's table, derived via immunoSEQ multiplex PCR, lists solely in-frame clones and lacks some. The sample carries 300,000 or so clones, roughly nine tenths recorded once. Sequenced: PBMCs or T cells enriched from blood (not recorded which). Receptor source: a woman in her fifties or sixties who had been exposed to COVID-19.

This clone was observed once. The chain employs TRBV21-1 and TRBJ2-1; TRBD2, the table's D call, was not compared with the DNA. TRBV21-1 is recorded as a pseudogene. This CDR3 has 15 amino acids. CDR3 in amino acids: CASSKPHYFYNEQFF. Here the CDR3 DNA reads TGTGCCAGCAGCAAACCCCACTACTTTTACAATGAGCAGTTCTTC.

V is TRBV28 and J is TRBJ2-7, with 7 bases identical to TRBD1. The CDR3 sequence is 15 residues long. J gave up 3 bases and V 8 bases, and 13 bases lay outside the gene matches. Germline V gene lookup returns CDR1 MDHEN and CDR2 SYDVKM. As DNA, the CDR3 is TGTGCCAGCCCCCCTAGGCAAGGGACAGACTACGAGCAGTACTTC. Amino acid sequence: CASPPRQGTDYEQYF. Complete variable domain (other parts from reference TRBV28 and TRBJ2-7): DVKVTQSSRYLVKRTGEKVFLECVQDMDHENMFWYRQDPGLGLRLIYFSYDVKMKEKGDIPEGYSVSREKKERFSLILESASTNQTSMYLCASPPRQGTDYEQYFGPGTRLTVT.

This clone was picked up a small number of times. The chain links TRBV7-8 to TRBJ2-7; 7 bases line up with TRBD1. The CDR3 sequence is 14 residues long. After removal of 5 bases from V and 5 bases from J, the junction contained 9 bases not matched to a gene. Looked up from germline, CDR1 is SGHVS and CDR2 is FQNEAQ. The CDR3 sequence is CASSQGVQGNEQYF. CDR3 DNA sequence: TGTGCCAGCAGCCAGGGGGTTCAGGGAAACGAGCAGTACTTC.

The chain has TRBV7-9 and TRBJ1-6, with unresolved D. Germline V gene data show CDR1 as SEHNR and CDR2 as FQNEAQ (reference sequence). The CDR3 is 12 residues long. V gave up 1 base and J gave up 12 bases, with 7 bases separating them. CDR3 coding DNA: TGTGCCAGCAGCTTAGGACGGGAACCCCTCCACTTT. Protein product: CASSLGREPLHF.

The genes are TRBV5-1 and TRBJ2-2, with 8 nucleotides matching TRBD1. The V segment lost 5 bases and the J segment 6 bases; nucleotides outside the gene matches: 9. Germline V lookup: CDR1 SGHRS, CDR2 YFSETQ. This CDR3 comprises 15 residues. CDR3 region: CASRPSGQAAGELFF. In DNA, the CDR3 is TGCGCCAGCAGGCCGTCGGGACAGGCGGCCGGGGAGCTGTTTTTT.

This chain uses TRBV6-1 with TRBJ2-7, with a possible D match to TRBD1 (5 bases). V shed 2 bases and J shed 6 bases, with 8 bases lying between them. In germline, CDR1 is MNHNS, CDR2 SASEGT. The CDR3 covers 12 residues. CDR3 DNA sequence: TGTGCCAGCAGTGAACGAAGGGGCGAGCAGTACTTC. It specifies CASSERRGEQYF.

Turning to this clone: Other DNA variants within this sample encode the same CDR3. The chain joins TRBV7-9 to TRBJ2-7; 9 bases match TRBD2. The V gene end was trimmed by 0 bases and the J gene end by 2 bases; junction bases not matched to a gene: 2. The CDR3 runs to 15 residues. CDR1 is SEHNR, CDR2 FQNEAQ, per germline (reference sequence). CDR3 sequence reads: CASSLASGGTYEQYF. As DNA, the CDR3 is TGTGCCAGCAGCTTAGCTAGCGGGGGAACCTACGAGCAGTACTTC.

The sample holds a few counts of this clone. The V gene is TRBV19, the J gene TRBJ2-7; no definite D call. V lost 2 bases, J lost 4 bases, and 12 bases lay in between. The CDR3 runs to 14 residues. Germline V gene data show CDR1 as LNHDA and CDR2 as SQIVND (reference sequence). The CDR3 protein is CASSIRFEEYEQYF. CDR3 nucleotide sequence: TGTGCCAGTAGTATAAGATTCGAGGAATACGAGCAGTACTTC.

The chain links TRBV5-1 to TRBJ2-7, with 13 bases lining up with TRBD2. CDR3 length equals 16 residues. With 0 bases clipped from V and 0 bases from J, the junction kept 0 bases outside the gene matches. The germline V gene has CDR1 SGHRS and CDR2 YFSETQ. The CDR3 is CASSLGLAGGSYEQYF. The CDR3 DNA reads TGCGCCAGCAGCTTGGGACTAGCGGGGGGCTCCTACGAGCAGTACTTC.

The rearrangement links TRBV7-9 to TRBJ1-6, with D uncertain. From germline, CDR1 is SEHNR and CDR2 FQNEAQ (reference sequence). The length of the CDR3 is 14 residues. The V end lost 4 bases, the J end lost 5 bases, and 9 bases lay between the germline ends. CDR3 protein: CASSSPVDNSPLHF. For the CDR3, the DNA is TGTGCCAGCAGCTCGCCGGTAGATAATTCACCCCTCCACTTT.

The gene calls are TRBV5-4 and TRBJ2-2, with 10 bases lining up with TRBD2. Per the germline V gene, CDR1 is SGHNT and CDR2 is YYREEE (reference sequence). V shed 4 bases, J shed 5 bases, and the junction held 8 bases outside the gene matches. The CDR3 totals 16 residues. DNA of the CDR3: TGTGCCAGCAGCCAGCGGGGGGGCCTTGGGACCGGGGAGCTGTTTTTT. Encoded protein: CASSQRGGLGTGELFF. Supplemented by reference TRBV5-4 and TRBJ2-2, the full variable domain reads ETGVTQSPTHLIKTRGQQVTLRCSSQSGHNTVSWYQQALGQGPQFIFQYYREEENGRGNFPPRFSGLQFPNYSSELNVNALELDDSALYLCASSQRGGLGTGELFFGEGSRLTVL.

J is TRBJ1-5 and V is TRBV19; the match to TRBD1 covers 8 bases. The V and J ends lost 5 bases and 0 bases, in that order; junction bases with no gene match: 9. Germline assignment: CDR1 LNHDA and CDR2 SQIVND (reference sequence). There are 17 residues in the CDR3. The chain's CDR3 is CASSVTGAGDSNQPQHF. The CDR3, as DNA: TGTGCCAGTAGTGTGACAGGGGCGGGGGATAGCAATCAGCCCCAGCATTTT.

The V gene is TRBV2, the J gene TRBJ1-5; D possibly corresponds to TRBD1 (5 bases). The germline V gene has CDR1 SNHLY and CDR2 FYNNEI. CDR3 length: 15 residues. The ends were cut back, 8 bases at V and 3 bases at J, with 17 bases in the middle. The CDR3 spells CASGPTRQFNQPQHF. The DNA for the CDR3 is TGTGCCAGCGGACCCACGAGACAGTTCAATCAGCCCCAGCATTTT.

V and J are TRBV5-1 and TRBJ2-5; D may be TRBD2 (6 bases). The CDR3 has 18 residues. From germline, CDR1 is SGHRS and CDR2 YFSETQ. Trimming took off 4 bases at V and 7 bases at J, with 29 bases between the two ends. This chain's CDR3 is CASSETPSGAGFSGTQYF. CDR3 nucleotides: TGCGCCAGCAGCGAAACCCCTAGTGGGGCGGGATTCTCTGGGACCCAGTACTTC.

The V gene is TRBV3-1 (or the pseudogene TRBV3-2), the J gene TRBJ1-1; D is uncertain. Germline V lookup: CDR1 LGHDT, CDR2 YNNKEL (reference sequence). Trimming cost V 1 base and J 0 bases, with 9 bases left between them. This CDR3 is built from 15 residues. This CDR3 is CASSQALLMNTEAFF. The CDR3 region has the DNA TGTGCCAGCAGCCAAGCGCTCCTAATGAACACTGAAGCTTTCTTT.

The chain carries TRBV4-1 and TRBJ1-1; no definite D call. V gave up 0 bases and J gave up 5 bases, with 13 bases separating them. Germline loops: CDR1 MGHRA, CDR2 YSYEKL. The CDR3 loop spans 15 amino acids. CDR3 sequence (DNA): TGCGCCAGCAGCCAAGAAAGGCAGGATAGGACTGAAGCTTTCTTT. Protein product: CASSQERQDRTEAFF.

This clone was observed once. V is TRBV11-2 and J is TRBJ2-5; 8 bases line up with TRBD1. The CDR3 totals 14 residues. V shed 4 bases and J 5 bases; nucleotides not matched to a gene: 6. Germline CDR1 and CDR2: SGHAT and FQNNGV. In DNA form, the CDR3 reads TGTGCCAGCAGCTCGGACAGGGCGGTGGAGACCCAGTACTTC. It encodes CASSSDRAVETQYF.

The chain joins TRBV6-5 to TRBJ2-1; TRBD1 matches 9 bases. The germline V gene encodes CDR1 MNHEY and CDR2 SVGAGI. CDR3 length: 16 residues. V lost 4 bases and J lost 7; bases outside the gene matches: 11. The chain's CDR3 is CASSSPLGQGRNEQFF. The DNA for the CDR3 is TGTGCCAGCAGTTCCCCCTTGGGACAGGGTAGGAATGAGCAGTTCTTC.

This chain links TRBV6-1 with TRBJ2-2; D uncertain. This CDR3 is built from 13 residues. V dropped 3 bases and J dropped 5 bases, with 7 bases sitting between them. Germline assignment: CDR1 MNHNS and CDR2 SASEGT. CDR3 coding DNA: TGTGCCAGCAGTGACCCCAGAACCGGGGAGCTGTTTTTT. Residues: CASSDPRTGELFF.

This clone was detected a few times. The chain combines TRBV6-5 with TRBJ1-1, with D tentatively TRBD1 (5 bases). Trimming stripped 8 bases from V and 4 bases from J, with 14 bases between. The CDR3 loop spans 13 amino acids. The V gene's germline CDR1 is MNHEY and CDR2 SVGAGI. The DNA for the CDR3 is TGTGCCAGCGGCTCCGTGGGGGGCACTGAAGCTTTCTTT. Translation: CASGSVGGTEAFF.

This clone was picked up one time. The CDR3: CASTQGLGGDTQYF. In DNA form, the CDR3 reads TGTGCCAGCACCCAGGGACTTGGTGGAGATACGCAGTATTTT. The chain recombines TRBV21-1 with TRBJ2-3; the table's D call, TRBD2, was not checked against the DNA. TRBV21-1 is a known pseudogene. CDR3 size: 14 residues.

J is TRBJ1-5 and V is TRBV30; D is ambiguous. CDR3 length equals 14 residues. CDR1 is GTSNPN and CDR2 is SVGIG in the germline V gene (reference sequence). The V and J ends lost 0 bases and 1 base respectively, with 7 bases between them. Written as DNA, the CDR3 is TGTGCCTGGAGTGTTGCCGCGAGCAATCAGCCCCAGCATTTT. It is translated as CAWSVAASNQPQHF.

This rearrangement joins TRBV28 to TRBJ1-2; 8 bases line up with TRBD1. CDR1 is MDHEN and CDR2 is SYDVKM in the germline V gene. The CDR3 is 15 residues long. With V trimmed by 4 bases and J by 7 bases, 11 bases remained unmatched. CDR3 coding DNA: TGTGCCAGCAGTTCCCCCGGACAGGGTGTCGGTGGCTACACCTTC. This codes for CASSSPGQGVGGYTF.